These 28 T cell receptor beta chains were sequenced from one sample in a study of cytomegalovirus exposure and HLA in healthy donors. This PCR relied on a set of 60 Vbeta primers and 13 Jbeta primers. Only in-frame clones appear in the TCRdb table, and some are missing; sequencing was by immunoSEQ multiplex PCR. The profile shows 200,000 to 250,000 clones, about 85% of them singletons. The sequencing input was PBMCs. These receptors originate from a girl aged 2-10 years in good health and CMV-seronegative.

The V and J genes are TRBV2 and TRBJ1-4; 9 nucleotides agree with TRBD1. Germline V gives CDR1 SNHLY, CDR2 FYNNEI. The CDR3 extends over 13 amino acids. J lost 6 bases, V lost 8 bases, and 4 bases had no gene match. Written as DNA, the CDR3 is TGTGCCAGCCACAGGGGGCAGGATGAAAAACTGTTTTTT. It is translated as CASHRGQDEKLFF.

V is TRBV11-1 and J is TRBJ2-1, with D hard to call. CDR3 size: 16 residues. Deletions cut 1 base from V and 2 bases from J, with 12 bases between. Germline loops: CDR1 SGHAT, CDR2 FQDESV (reference sequence). CDR3 DNA: TGTGCCAGCAGCTTAGGAGGCCTAGTCCCCTACAATGAGCAGTTCTTC. Protein sequence: CASSLGGLVPYNEQFF. Variable domain in full (rest from reference TRBV11-1 and TRBJ2-1): EAEVAQSPRYKITEKSQAVAFWCDPISGHATLYWYRQILGQGPELLVQFQDESVVDDSQLPKDRFSAERLKGVDSTLKIQPAELGDSAMYLCASSLGGLVPYNEQFFGPGTRLTVL.

The chain links TRBV5-1 to TRBJ1-4; TRBD1 matches at 7 bases. The CDR3 runs 14 residues. CDR1 is SGHRS, CDR2 YFSETQ, per germline. Trimming cost V 4 bases and J 8 bases; bases outside gene matches: 8. In nucleotides, the CDR3 is TGCGCCAGCAGCCCGACAGGGTGGGAGGAAAAACTGTTTTTT. Translation: CASSPTGWEEKLFF.

The V call is TRBV19, the J call TRBJ2-3, with D uncertain. Deletions cut 3 bases from V and 3 bases from J, with 10 bases between. Looked up from germline, CDR1 is LNHDA and CDR2 is SQIVND (reference sequence). The CDR3 length is 14 residues. The CDR3 protein is CASSIGVWTDTQYF. CDR3 sequence (DNA): TGTGCCAGTAGTATTGGAGTTTGGACAGATACGCAGTATTTT. The variable domain in full, with the rest retrieved from reference TRBV19 and TRBJ2-3, is DGGITQSPKYLFRKEGQNVTLSCEQNLNHDAMYWYRQDPGQGLRLIYYSQIVNDFQKGDIAEGYSVSREKKESFPLTVTSAQKNPTAFYLCASSIGVWTDTQYFGPGTRLTVL.

This clone was observed once. This chain links TRBV7-9 with TRBJ1-1; 11 nucleotides match TRBD1. V trimming: 6 bases; J trimming: 1 base; junction bases outside the gene matches: 4. Germline assignment: CDR1 SEHNR and CDR2 FQNEAQ (reference sequence). CDR3 length: 15 amino acids. Here the CDR3 DNA reads TGTGCCAGCAGTCGAGGGACAGGGGGGAACACTGAAGCTTTCTTT. Translating gives CASSRGTGGNTEAFF.

V and J are TRBV30 and TRBJ2-7; D gene ambiguous. Per the germline V gene, CDR1 is GTSNPN and CDR2 is SVGIG (reference sequence). V dropped 0 bases and J dropped 4 bases, with 7 bases sitting between them. The CDR3 sequence is 12 residues long. The CDR3 loop is CAWSVLLYEQYF. CDR3 nucleotides: TGTGCCTGGAGTGTACTTTTGTACGAGCAGTACTTC. Complete variable domain (other parts from reference TRBV30 and TRBJ2-7): SQTIHQWPATLVQPVGSPLSLECTVEGTSNPNLYWYRQAAGRGLQLLFYSVGIGQISSEVPQNLSASRPQDRQFILSSKKLLLSDSGFYLCAWSVLLYEQYFGPGTRLTVT.

The rearrangement joins TRBV29-1 to TRBJ2-4; 9 nucleotides align to TRBD1. The CDR3 is made up of 16 amino acids. The V and J ends lost 7 bases and 8 bases, in that order; junction bases with no gene match: 18. Germline loops: CDR1 SQVTM, CDR2 ANQGSEA. The DNA for the CDR3 is TGCAGCGGCCTAAAGGGGACGGACAGGGGTGGAGACATTCAGTACTTC. Translating it yields CSGLKGTDRGGDIQYF.

V and J are TRBV11-2 and TRBJ2-7; perhaps TRBD2 as D (7 bases). The CDR3 spans 16 residues. In germline, CDR1 is SGHAT, CDR2 FQNNGV. V was clipped by 0 bases and J by 7 bases, with 19 bases between them. The CDR3 region has the DNA TGTGCCAGCAGCTTAGACCAGGGGCTAGCGGCCCCAGAGCAGTACTTC. Translation gives CASSLDQGLAAPEQYF. Combining the CDR3 with reference TRBV11-2 and TRBJ2-7 gives the whole variable domain EAGVAQSPRYKIIEKRQSVAFWCNPISGHATLYWYQQILGQGPKLLIQFQNNGVVDDSQLPKDRFSAERLKGVDSTLKIQPAKLEDSAVYLCASSLDQGLAAPEQYFGPGTRLTVT.

The chain combines TRBV6-4 with TRBJ2-2; D remains ambiguous. Germline V gene lookup returns CDR1 MRHNA and CDR2 SNTAGT. Trimming took off 3 bases at V and 6 bases at J, with 8 bases between the two ends. This CDR3 is built from 13 residues. The CDR3 protein is CASSELGAGELFF. In nucleotides, the CDR3 is TGTGCCAGCAGTGAGCTAGGAGCCGGGGAGCTGTTTTTT.

The J gene is TRBJ1-5, the V gene TRBV13; D perhaps matches TRBD1 (6 bases). The CDR3 is 16 amino acids. Germline V lookup: CDR1 PRHDT, CDR2 FYEKMQ (reference sequence). V lost 3 bases and J lost 4, with 16 bases in between. CDR3 protein: CASSLRGGRGNQPQHF. DNA of the CDR3: TGTGCCAGCAGCTTGAGAGGAGGCAGGGGAAATCAGCCCCAGCATTTT. Combining the CDR3 with reference TRBV13 and TRBJ1-5 gives the whole variable domain AAGVIQSPRHLIKEKRETATLKCYPIPRHDTVYWYQQGPGQDPQFLISFYEKMQSDKGSIPDRFSAQQFSDYHSELNMSSLELGDSALYFCASSLRGGRGNQPQHFGDGTRLSIL.

The genes are TRBV30 and TRBJ1-1; D is unclear. The CDR3 consists of 11 residues. Germline loops: CDR1 GTSNPN, CDR2 SVGIG (reference sequence). V was cut by 5 bases and J by 1 base, with 5 bases left in between. CDR3 residues: CAWWRNTEAFF. In nucleotides, the CDR3 is TGTGCCTGGTGGAGGAACACTGAAGCTTTCTTT.

A few counts support this clone. This chain links TRBV7-8 with TRBJ2-7, with TRBD1 matching over 9 bases. CDR1 and CDR2 (germline): SGHVS, FQNEAQ. J lost 5 bases, V lost 5 bases, and 13 bases had no gene match. The CDR3 is 16 residues long. The CDR3 is CASSHLRDRALHEQYF. CDR3 coding DNA: TGTGCCAGCAGCCATCTCCGGGACAGGGCATTACACGAGCAGTACTTC.

This clone was found a few times. The rearrangement joins TRBV19 to TRBJ1-2; D ambiguous. This CDR3 comprises 12 residues. Between the trimmed V and J ends, which lost 3 bases and 5 bases, there was a span of 7 bases. The V gene's germline CDR1 is LNHDA and CDR2 SQIVND (reference sequence). CDR3 coding DNA: TGTGCCAGTAGTATTCGGGAGTATGGCTACACCTTC. Encoded protein: CASSIREYGYTF.

This chain joins TRBV6-1 and TRBJ1-6; a weak D match, TRBD1 (6 bases). Germline CDR1 and CDR2: MNHNS and SASEGT. The CDR3 loop spans 14 amino acids. V shed 6 bases and J shed 9 bases, with 15 bases lying between them. CDR3 region: CASSRDNLSSPLHF. In DNA, the CDR3 is TGTGCCAGCAGCCGGGACAATCTTAGTTCACCCCTCCACTTT.

This clone was seen a handful of times. The CDR3 sequence is CASTLNVGAGELFF. DNA for the CDR3: TGCGCCAGCACTCTAAACGTAGGGGCCGGGGAGCTGTTTTTT. V gene TRBV10-1 combines with J gene TRBJ2-2; D perhaps matches TRBD1 (5 bases). Per the germline V gene, CDR1 is WNHNN and CDR2 is SYGVQD (reference sequence). The V gene lost 7 bases and the J gene lost 6 bases, with 15 bases spanning the gap. CDR3 size: 14 residues.

V is TRBV30 and J is TRBJ2-7; D uncertain. Germline-derived CDR1 and CDR2 are GTSNPN and SVGIG (reference sequence). The CDR3 is 13 amino acids. V was pared by 0 bases and J by 3 bases, with 9 bases between. In DNA form, the CDR3 reads TGTGCCTGGAGTGTTAGGCAGGACTACGAGCAGTACTTC. Amino acid sequence: CAWSVRQDYEQYF.

V usage is TRBV4-2 and J usage is TRBJ2-7; 8 nucleotides line up with TRBD1. Unmatched junction bases numbered 7, after V lost 0 bases and J lost 3 bases. Germline-derived CDR1 and CDR2 are LGHNA and YNFKEQ. The CDR3 is 16 residues long. CDR3 in amino acids: CASSQDRTGRSYEQYF. CDR3 bases: TGTGCCAGCAGCCAAGATAGGACAGGGAGAAGCTACGAGCAGTACTTC.

The chain uses TRBV25-1 and TRBJ1-5, with TRBD1 matching over 7 bases. CDR1 is MGHDK and CDR2 is SYGVNS in the germline V gene. The CDR3 has 13 amino acids. The ends lost 6 bases at V and 4 bases at J; junction bases unmatched: 3. CDR3: CASRMGQNQPQHF. The CDR3 nucleotides are TGTGCCAGCAGGATGGGACAGAATCAGCCCCAGCATTTT.

The chain recombines TRBV6-1 with TRBJ2-7, with D tentatively TRBD1 (5 bases). CDR1 MNHNS and CDR2 SASEGT come from the germline V gene. There are 13 residues in the CDR3. V was pared by 7 bases and J by 4 bases, with 14 bases between. This CDR3 is CASTPPGRYEQYF. The CDR3 nucleotides read TGTGCCAGCACCCCCCCAGGGCGGTACGAGCAGTACTTC.

This sequence joins TRBV5-6 and TRBJ2-5; TRBD2 matches at 7 bases. Germline-derived CDR1 and CDR2 are SGHDT and YYEEEE. CDR3 size: 14 residues. Trimming took 0 bases from V and 5 from J; bases not matched to a gene: 4. The CDR3 sequence: CASSLGTRGETQYF. The DNA of the CDR3 is TGTGCCAGCAGCTTGGGGACTAGAGGGGAGACCCAGTACTTC.

The V call is TRBV7-9, the J call TRBJ1-2; D not resolved. Trimming pared 2 bases from V and 4 bases from J, leaving 17 bases between. From germline, CDR1 is SEHNR and CDR2 FQNEAQ (reference sequence). CDR3 length: 16 residues. The CDR3 DNA reads as TGTGCCAGCAGCTTAATGTGGCAGGAATCTTCCTATGGCTACACCTTC. Translation: CASSLMWQESSYGYTF.

The V gene is TRBV19, the J gene TRBJ2-1, with D maybe TRBD1 (5 bases). In germline, CDR1 is LNHDA, CDR2 SQIVND (reference sequence). This CDR3 contains 15 residues. Trimming took off 1 base at V and 9 bases at J, with 16 bases between the two ends. This CDR3 reads CASSIARDNLGEQFF. The CDR3 DNA reads TGTGCCAGTAGTATAGCCAGGGATAATCTGGGTGAGCAGTTCTTC.

This rearrangement joins TRBV10-3 to TRBJ2-2, with TRBD2 matching over 7 bases. CDR3 length: 15 residues. Germline loops: CDR1 ENHRY, CDR2 SYGVKD. The V segment lost 4 bases and the J segment 6 bases; nucleotides outside the gene matches: 8. CDR3 nucleotide sequence: TGTGCCATCAGTGCTGGCGGGAGCGCTCCCGGGGAGCTGTTTTTT. Translating it yields CAISAGGSAPGELFF.

The chain uses TRBV9 and TRBJ2-1; the D gene is possibly TRBD2 (7 bases). The CDR3 is 15 amino acids. The V end was cut by 7 bases, the J end by 4 bases, with 18 bases between. CDR1 and CDR2 (germline): SGDLS, YYNGEE. The CDR3 DNA is TGTGCCAGCGGGGGGGCAGGCCAGCTTTACAATGAGCAGTTCTTC. Residues: CASGGAGQLYNEQFF.

The rearrangement links TRBV7-9 to TRBJ2-7, with 14 positions matching TRBD2. The CDR3 extends over 16 amino acids. J gave up 5 bases and V 5 bases, and 8 bases lay outside the gene matches. CDR1 is SEHNR, CDR2 FQNEAQ, per germline (reference sequence). The CDR3 reads CASSLRTSGGRNEQYF. The CDR3 coding sequence is TGTGCCAGCAGCCTCCGGACTAGCGGGGGGAGGAACGAGCAGTACTTC. Using reference TRBV7-9 and TRBJ2-7 for the parts outside the CDR3, the full variable domain is DTGVSQNPRHKITKRGQNVTFRCDPISEHNRLYWYRQTLGQGPEFLTYFQNEAQLEKSRLLSDRFSAERPKGSFSTLEIQRTEQGDSAMYLCASSLRTSGGRNEQYFGPGTRLTVT.

This clone has just a few counts. The chain is built from TRBV5-1 and TRBJ2-1, with 8 bases that match TRBD2. The CDR3 is 15 residues long. Germline V gives CDR1 SGHRS, CDR2 YFSETQ. Trimming cost V 4 bases and J 7 bases; bases outside gene matches: 10. The CDR3 region is CASSPQHSGANEQFF. In DNA form, the CDR3 reads TGCGCCAGCAGCCCCCAGCATAGCGGGGCTAATGAGCAGTTCTTC. Together with reference TRBV5-1 and TRBJ2-1, the CDR3 gives the full variable domain: KAGVTQTPRYLIKTRGQQVTLSCSPISGHRSVSWYQQTPGQGLQFLFEYFSETQRNKGNFPGRFSGRQFSNSRSEMNVSTLELGDSALYLCASSPQHSGANEQFFGPGTRLTVL.

The rearrangement links TRBV27 to TRBJ2-2; 8 positions match TRBD1. Looked up from germline, CDR1 is MNHEY and CDR2 is SMNVEV (reference sequence). The length of the CDR3 is 14 residues. V trimming: 6 bases; J trimming: 4 bases; junction bases outside the gene matches: 4. CDR3: CASRPTGGTGELFF. In DNA, the CDR3 is TGTGCCAGCAGACCAACAGGGGGCACCGGGGAGCTGTTTTTT.

The chain has TRBV2 and TRBJ2-3; 8 positions agree with TRBD2. The ends lost 4 bases at V and 0 bases at J; junction bases unmatched: 3. Germline loops: CDR1 SNHLY, CDR2 FYNNEI. This CDR3 is built from 15 residues. CDR3 bases: TGTGCCAGCAGTGGGGGACTAGGAAGCACAGATACGCAGTATTTT. Translated: CASSGGLGSTDTQYF.